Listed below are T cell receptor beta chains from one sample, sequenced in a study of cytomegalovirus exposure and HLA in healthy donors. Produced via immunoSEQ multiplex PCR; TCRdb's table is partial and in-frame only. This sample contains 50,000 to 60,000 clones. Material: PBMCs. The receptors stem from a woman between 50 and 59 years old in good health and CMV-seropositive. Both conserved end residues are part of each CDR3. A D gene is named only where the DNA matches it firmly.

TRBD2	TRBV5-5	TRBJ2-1	TGTGCCAGCAGCCGCGGGGGGGCCAAAAATGAGCAGTTCTTC	CASSRGGAKNEQFF
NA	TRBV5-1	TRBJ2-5	TGCGCCAGCAGCGTCGGGACAACAAAATTGGAGACCCAGTACTTC	CASSVGTTKLETQYF
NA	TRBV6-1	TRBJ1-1	TGTGCCAGCAGTGAGGTATTCCAGGGAGAAGCTTTCTTT	CASSEVFQGEAFF
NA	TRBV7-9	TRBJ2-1	TGTGCCAGCAGTTGGAGTAGTTTCAATGAGCAGTTCTTC	CASSWSSFNEQFF
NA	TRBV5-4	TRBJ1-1	TGTGCCAGCAGCCAGGGGACATATTACACTGAAGCTTTCTTT	CASSQGTYYTEAFF
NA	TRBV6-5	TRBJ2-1	TGTGCCAGCAGTTCTGGACTACCTGGGGTCCAGGAGCAGTTCTTC	CASSSGLPGVQEQFF
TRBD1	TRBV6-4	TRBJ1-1	TGTGCCAGCAGTTCGGGACAGGGCCCCGGGAATCCTGAAGCTTTCTTT	CASSSGQGPGNPEAFF
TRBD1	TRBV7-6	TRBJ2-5	TGTGCCAGCAGCTCCTCTCCGACAGGGCAACAAGAGACCCAGTACTTC	CASSSSPTGQQETQYF
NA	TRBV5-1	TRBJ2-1	TGCGCCAGCAGCTTGGACGCAGGGCTCAGTGAGCAGTTCTTC	CASSLDAGLSEQFF
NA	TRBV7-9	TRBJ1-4	TGTGCCAGCAGCCTAGGAGCTGGGGGCGCAAATGAAAAACTGTTTTTT	CASSLGAGGANEKLFF
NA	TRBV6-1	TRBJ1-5	TGTGCCAGCAGTGATCTTATCAATCAGCCCCAGCATTTT	CASSDLINQPQHF
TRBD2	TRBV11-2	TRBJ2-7	TGTGCCAGCAGCTCGGGAGCGGGACTAACCTACGAGCAGTACTTC	CASSSGAGLTYEQYF
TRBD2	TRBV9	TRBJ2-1	TGTGCCAGCAGCGTAGGGGGGCGGGGGGCCGTGGATGAGCAGTTCTTC	CASSVGGRGAVDEQFF
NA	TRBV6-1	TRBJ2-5	TGTGCCAGCAGTCCCCGGGATCTGTCTGGGACCCAGTACTTC	CASSPRDLSGTQYF
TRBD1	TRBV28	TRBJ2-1	TGTGCCAGCAGTCCCTGGGACAGCTACAATGAGCAGTTCTTC	CASSPWDSYNEQFF